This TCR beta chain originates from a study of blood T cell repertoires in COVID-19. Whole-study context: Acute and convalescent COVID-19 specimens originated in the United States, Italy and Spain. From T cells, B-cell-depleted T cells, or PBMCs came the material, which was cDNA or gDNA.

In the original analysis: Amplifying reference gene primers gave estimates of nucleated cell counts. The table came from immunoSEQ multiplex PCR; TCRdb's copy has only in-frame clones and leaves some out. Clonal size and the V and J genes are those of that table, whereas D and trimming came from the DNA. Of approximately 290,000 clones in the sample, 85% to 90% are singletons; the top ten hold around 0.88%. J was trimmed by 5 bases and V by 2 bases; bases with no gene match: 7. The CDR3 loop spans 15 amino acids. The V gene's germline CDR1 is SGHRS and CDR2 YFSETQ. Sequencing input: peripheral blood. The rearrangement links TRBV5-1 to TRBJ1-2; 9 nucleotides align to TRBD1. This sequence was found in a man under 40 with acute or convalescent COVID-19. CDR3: CASSFGRTGEYGYTF. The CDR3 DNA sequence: TGCGCCAGCAGCTTTGGTAGGACAGGGGAGTATGGCTACACCTTC.